The entry below gives a single T cell receptor beta chain sequence along with its context. This sample was taken from a study of blood T cell repertoires in COVID-19. Looking at the study overall: Nucleic acid was either cDNA or gDNA, and it came from T cells, B-cell-depleted T cells, or PBMCs.

The CDR3 runs to 13 residues. The ends were cut back, 3 bases at V and 5 bases at J, with 10 bases in the middle. Germline values: CDR1 SGHAT, CDR2 FQNNGV. As handled by the study authors: Cell counts per sample came from amplifying reference gene primers. Only in-frame clones appear in the TCRdb table, and some are missing; sequencing was by immunoSEQ multiplex PCR. V, J and clone size are those of that table, while D and trimming were read from the DNA. This table has about 150,000 clones, roughly 80% appearing once. Input material: peripheral blood. The chain carries TRBV11-2 and TRBJ2-5, with D possibly being TRBD1 (6 bases). The source is a man aged 18-30 years with active or convalescent COVID-19. DNA for the CDR3: TGTGCCAGCAGCTTGTGGGGGCCGGAGACCCAGTACTTC. It specifies CASSLWGPETQYF. Full variable domain (remainder filled in from reference TRBV11-2 and TRBJ2-5): EAGVAQSPRYKIIEKRQSVAFWCNPISGHATLYWYQQILGQGPKLLIQFQNNGVVDDSQLPKDRFSAERLKGVDSTLKIQPAKLEDSAVYLCASSLWGPETQYFGPGTRLLVL.